The entry below gives a single TCR beta chain sequence along with its context. Sequencing used immunoSEQ multiplex PCR; TCRdb keeps in-frame clones, though not all of them. Of a few hundred thousand clones in the sample, about nine tenths were seen once. The sample is drawn from a study of blood T cell repertoires in COVID-19. Across the study: Some COVID-19 samples were acute and others convalescent; all came from the United States, Italy and Spain. The analysed material was cDNA or gDNA that came from T cells, B-cell-depleted T cells, or PBMCs.

The CDR3 is 14 amino acids. Germline CDR1 is MGHRA and CDR2 is YSYEKL. V dropped 2 bases and J dropped 2 bases, with 10 bases sitting between them. The sequencing sample was made of peripheral blood. This chain uses TRBV4-1 with TRBJ2-7; D is unresolved. This TCR was recovered from a woman between 45 and 60 years old with COVID-19, enrolled during active disease. The CDR3 region is CASSQLTATYEQYF. CDR3 nucleotides: TGCGCCAGCAGCCAACTCACTGCCACCTACGAGCAGTACTTC.